These 23 T cell receptor beta chains share one sample of origin, sequenced in a study of blood T cells in healthy people across ages. For the second PCR, which ran for about 6 to 11 cycles, a sample-barcoded 5' primer and a J-beta primer mix were used. One entry per CDR3 protein, called by TCRdb with MiXCR from the 5' RACE reads. The sample yields some 890,000 distinct CDR3 sequences, approximately 32% seen once. A further study also used this sample, focusing on T cells of mothers and their children.

Sequencing was done on a sample of blood. All receptors come from a woman aged 35 to 49 in good health.

This clonotype was counted a few times. The chain recombines TRBV11-1 with TRBJ2-1; D uncertain. V gave up 5 bases and J gave up 6 bases, with 17 bases separating them. CDR1 SGHAT and CDR2 FQDESV come from the germline V gene (reference sequence). The CDR3 has 15 residues. The chain's CDR3 is CASSPGQSMVNEQFF. The CDR3, as DNA: TGTGCCAGCAGCCCCGGGCAGTCCATGGTCAATGAGCAGTTCTTC.

There are many counts of this clonotype. CDR3 amino acids: CASSGRDFGSYEQYF. In DNA, the CDR3 is TGTGCCAGCAGCGGTCGGGACTTCGGCTCCTACGAGCAGTACTTC. The gene calls are TRBV3-1 and TRBJ2-7; TRBD2 might be the D (6 bases). V shed 5 bases and J shed 0 bases, with 14 bases lying between them. CDR3 length equals 15 residues. Germline CDR1 reads LGHDT; CDR2 reads YNNKEL (reference sequence).

This clonotype was recorded a few times. At one of its ends the junction is not consistent with the germline gene, which may arise from a read error. This chain uses TRBV7-2 with TRBJ2-7, with 10 bases aligning to TRBD1. Germline V lookup: CDR1 SGHTA, CDR2 FQGNSA. The CDR3 loop spans 14 amino acids. In DNA form, the CDR3 reads TGTGCCAACAGCTCGGGACAGGGGTTCTACGAGCAGTACTTC. This gives the protein CANSSGQGFYEQYF.

This clonotype was counted ten times or more. V gene TRBV7-2 combines with J gene TRBJ2-7, with TRBD1 matching 8 bases. The CDR3 covers 14 residues. V was pared by 6 bases and J by 3 bases, with 7 bases of the junction left unmatched. CDR1 is SGHTA and CDR2 is FQGNSA in the germline V gene. CDR3 in DNA: TGTGCCAGCAGTTTAATAGGACAGGGCTACGAGCAGTACTTC. This gives the protein CASSLIGQGYEQYF. Supplemented by reference TRBV7-2 and TRBJ2-7, the full variable domain reads GAGVSQSPSNKVTEKGKDVELRCDPISGHTALYWYRQSLGQGLEFLIYFQGNSAPDKSGLPSDRFSAERTGGSVSTLTIQRTQQEDSAVYLCASSLIGQGYEQYFGPGTRLTVT.

The chain couples TRBV5-1 to TRBJ1-3, with D possibly TRBD1 on 5 matching bases. The CDR3 contains 14 residues. The ends were cut back, 6 bases at V and 0 bases at J, with 10 bases in the middle. Germline V gene lookup returns CDR1 SGHRS and CDR2 YFSETQ. CDR3 DNA: TGCGCCAGCACATCCGGGACCTCTGGAAACACCATATATTTT. Its translation: CASTSGTSGNTIYF.

This clonotype has just a few counts. It is likely a read error, because the conserved phenylalanine at the end of the CDR3 is missing. V gene TRBV20-1 combines with J gene TRBJ2-2; D is possibly TRBD2 (6 bases). The CDR3 consists of 15 residues. In germline, CDR1 is DFQATT, CDR2 SNEGSKA (reference sequence). Trimming left V 3 bases short and J 5 bases short, with 16 bases between. CDR3 coding DNA: TGCAGTGCTAGGGGTGGAGGGCCTCGTACCGGGGAGCTGTTTGTT. Protein sequence: CSARGGGPRTGELFV.

The sample holds a few counts of this clonotype. J is TRBJ2-3 and V is TRBV5-6, with a possible D match to TRBD2 (7 bases). From germline, CDR1 is SGHDT and CDR2 YYEEEE. Trimming stripped 3 bases from V and 8 bases from J, with 22 bases between. The CDR3 is made up of 16 amino acids. The CDR3 DNA follows: TGTGCCAGCAGCTCAAAGATGGCGGGGGCCCTAAGTACGCAGTATTTT. It is translated as CASSSKMAGALSTQYF.

The rearrangement uses TRBV28 and TRBJ2-7; D is undetermined. The CDR3 totals 14 residues. CDR1 is MDHEN and CDR2 is SYDVKM in the germline V gene. V lost 3 bases and J lost 4, with 13 bases in between. In DNA form, the CDR3 reads TGTGCCAGCAGTTTCGAAGGGCAGATTTACGAGCAGTACTTC. Protein product: CASSFEGQIYEQYF. Variable domain in full (rest from reference TRBV28 and TRBJ2-7): DVKVTQSSRYLVKRTGEKVFLECVQDMDHENMFWYRQDPGLGLRLIYFSYDVKMKEKGDIPEGYSVSREKKERFSLILESASTNQTSMYLCASSFEGQIYEQYFGPGTRLTVT.

About this clonotype itself: A read error may be the cause here, since a much bigger clone is one base away. The chain couples TRBV10-3 to TRBJ2-1; D possibly corresponds to TRBD1 (5 bases). Germline lookup yields CDR1 ENHRY and CDR2 SYGVKD. V gave up 4 bases and J gave up 5 bases, with 12 bases separating them. This CDR3 contains 14 residues. DNA of the CDR3: TGTGCCATCAGTGTAGAACAGGATAACAATGAGCAGTTCTTC. It translates to CAISVEQDNNEQFF.

The CDR3 DNA sequence: TGTGCCAGCAGCGTGGAAAGGGCAGGGCGGAATCAGCCCCAGCATTTT. It translates to CASSVERAGRNQPQHF. The genes are TRBV9 and TRBJ1-5, with a possible D match to TRBD1 (5 bases). CDR1 is SGDLS and CDR2 is YYNGEE in the germline V gene. The CDR3 has 16 amino acids. Trimming took 2 bases from V and 4 from J, leaving 16 bases between them.

This clonotype was observed a handful of times. The chain joins TRBV20-1 to TRBJ1-2, with D possibly TRBD1 on 6 matching bases. Germline V gene lookup returns CDR1 DFQATT and CDR2 SNEGSKA (reference sequence). The CDR3 contains 12 residues. V was pared by 5 bases and J by 7 bases, with 14 bases between. The CDR3 is CSAPDSPSGYTF. The CDR3, as DNA: TGCAGTGCTCCGGACAGCCCCAGTGGCTACACCTTC.

The rearrangement joins TRBV6-6 to TRBJ1-1; 10 bases are a match to TRBD1. Germline CDR1 MNHNY, CDR2 SVGAGI (reference sequence). The J segment lost 7 bases and the V segment lost 6 bases, leaving 8 bases of the junction unmatched. The CDR3 extends over 14 amino acids. CDR3 residues: CASSSDRGRSEAFF. The CDR3 DNA is TGTGCCAGCAGCTCCGACAGGGGGCGAAGTGAAGCTTTCTTT.

The gene calls are TRBV5-1 and TRBJ1-1; 8 bases map to TRBD1. The CDR3 runs to 13 residues. J was trimmed by 5 bases and V by 5 bases; bases with no gene match: 5. Germline V gene lookup returns CDR1 SGHRS and CDR2 YFSETQ. CDR3 sequence (DNA): TGCGCCAGCAGAAATACAGGGGGAACTGAAGCTTTCTTT. It yields the protein CASRNTGGTEAFF.

At least ten counts were recorded for this clonotype. The V gene is TRBV4-3, the J gene TRBJ2-7, with D possibly being TRBD1 (6 bases). CDR3 length equals 16 residues. The ends were cut back, 2 bases at V and 1 base at J, with 15 bases in the middle. The germline V gene encodes CDR1 LGHNA and CDR2 YSLEER. DNA for the CDR3: TGCGCCAGCAGCCAATATGTGCCAGGGGATTCCTACGAGCAGTACTTC. Amino acid sequence: CASSQYVPGDSYEQYF.

This clonotype was detected only once. V gene TRBV10-3 combines with J gene TRBJ2-3; 15 nucleotides line up with TRBD2. Trimming at V came to 6 bases and at J to 0 bases, leaving 1 base not matched to a gene. The CDR3 is 16 amino acids. Per germline, CDR1 ENHRY and CDR2 SYGVKD. CDR3 DNA sequence: TGTGCCATCAGGGGGACTAGCGGGAGGAGCACAGATACGCAGTATTTT. Encoded protein: CAIRGTSGRSTDTQYF.

The rearrangement links TRBV6-5 to TRBJ1-5; D is unresolved. With 4 bases removed from V and 6 bases from J, the gap between germline ends came to 10 bases. The germline V gene has CDR1 MNHEY and CDR2 SVGAGI. The CDR3 length is 13 residues. This CDR3 is CASSSSVVQPQHF. The CDR3 DNA reads TGTGCCAGCAGTTCATCAGTGGTTCAGCCCCAGCATTTT.

V gene TRBV12-3 or TRBV12-4 combines with J gene TRBJ2-5; no clear D gene. The J call could be wrong; TRBJ2-1 is a better fit for the DNA end. CDR3 size: 13 residues. The CDR3, as DNA: TGTGCCAGCAGTTTCGGCAGACAAGAGACCCAGTTCTTC. Translating it yields CASSFGRQETQFF.

This clonotype was picked up many times. The chain recombines TRBV5-5 with TRBJ2-7, with D unclear. The germline V and J ends were trimmed by 7 bases and 0 bases, with 11 bases remaining between them. Germline CDR1 reads SGHKS; CDR2 reads YYEKEE (reference sequence). There are 13 residues in the CDR3. CDR3 DNA: TGTGCCAGCGGTGCGGTTTTCTCCTACGAGCAGTACTTC. Translation: CASGAVFSYEQYF.

The chain joins TRBV11-2 to TRBJ2-7, with 12 bases fitting TRBD2. The CDR3 is 19 amino acids. Germline V gene data show CDR1 as SGHAT and CDR2 as FQNNGV. After removal of 1 base from V and 1 base from J, the junction contained 11 bases not matched to a gene. This CDR3 is CASSLAPMTSGGFSYEQYF. The CDR3 DNA reads as TGTGCCAGCAGCTTAGCCCCAATGACTAGCGGGGGCTTTTCCTACGAGCAGTACTTC.

As regards this clonotype: One end of the junction is discordant with germline, which a read error may explain. This rearrangement joins TRBV29-1 to TRBJ2-2, with a tentative D call TRBD2 (6 bases). This CDR3 has 11 amino acids. Germline CDR1 reads SQVTM; CDR2 reads ANQGSEA. CDR3 in DNA: TGCAGCGTTGAGGGTACCGGGGGGCTGTTTTTT. Residues: CSVEGTGGLFF.

As to this clonotype: Given a much more abundant clone one base away, this may be a read error. V is TRBV29-1 and J is TRBJ1-2; no clear D. Trimming stripped 3 bases from V and 10 bases from J, with 15 bases between. The CDR3 has 12 amino acids. Germline CDR1 and CDR2: SQVTM and ANQGSEA. The CDR3 DNA reads TGCAGCGTTGACCTGACTAAGGGAGACTACACCTTC. Protein sequence: CSVDLTKGDYTF.

V and J are TRBV4-3 and TRBJ2-1; 9 bases agree with TRBD2. The length of the CDR3 is 16 residues. Germline-derived CDR1 and CDR2 are LGHNA and YSLEER. V was clipped by 2 bases and J by 7 bases; unmatched bases: 9. The CDR3 DNA reads TGCGCCAGCAGCCAATATGGCGGGGGGGCCGGAAATGAGCAGTTCTTC. This codes for CASSQYGGGAGNEQFF.

This clonotype has a handful of counts. The chain links TRBV6-5 to TRBJ2-5; D is possibly TRBD1 or TRBD2 (5 bases each). The CDR3 spans 14 residues. Trimming pared 2 bases from V and 6 bases from J, leaving 13 bases between. Germline V gene data show CDR1 as MNHEY and CDR2 as SVGAGI. In DNA, the CDR3 is TGTGCCAGCAGTTACCCGGGACCCGCCCAGACCCAGTACTTC. Encoded protein: CASSYPGPAQTQYF.